Reported below is one T cell receptor (beta chain). Seattle participants joined during active infection and were tracked over time. This record belongs to a study of blood T cell repertoires in COVID-19. Overall study context: COVID-19 samples collected from the United States, Italy and Spain covered acute and convalescent phases. PBMCs, B-cell-depleted T cells, or T cells provided the cDNA or gDNA that made up the material.

CDR1 is MGHRA, CDR2 YSYEKL, per germline. This CDR3 has 16 amino acids. J lost 4 bases, V lost 1 base, and 7 bases had no gene match. In the original processing: Cell counts per sample came from amplifying reference gene primers. Profiling relied on immunoSEQ multiplex PCR, and the TCRdb table lists in-frame clones only, not all of them. V and J calls and clone size are copied from that table; D and trimming were computed from the DNA. Here the sample spans some 80,000 clones, roughly 90% being singletons. This receptor was taken from a man aged 45-65 years with COVID-19, enrolled during active disease. Sequencing was performed on peripheral blood. V usage is TRBV4-1 and J usage is TRBJ1-2; 9 nucleotides match TRBD1. CDR3 DNA sequence: TGCGCCAGCAGCCAAGTGGGACAGGGTATTTTCTATGGCTACACCTTC. This sequence encodes CASSQVGQGIFYGYTF.